This T cell receptor (beta chain) was found in a study of OX40 agonist ivuxolimab in advanced cancers. Study at large: Partial responses occurred in three patients (one hepatocellular carcinoma, two cutaneous melanoma).

The data were produced by immunoSEQ multiplex PCR, yet TCRdb's version contains in-frame clones alone and is incomplete. The sample holds 70,000 to 80,000 clones; approximately 90% are singletons and the top ten take 5.9%. As regards this clone: Antigen specificity is unknown.

Autoimmune disease history or systemic immunosuppression led to patient exclusion. Whole-study findings and limits: There were, on average, more expanded clones in CD8+ T cells than in CD4+.

J was trimmed by 2 bases and V by 8 bases; bases with no gene match: 7. Germline CDR1 and CDR2: ENHRY and SYGVKD. The CDR3 extends over 15 amino acids. The starting material was CD4+ or CD8+ T cells sorted from blood, obtained in a trial of the OX40 agonist ivuxolimab. This chain joins TRBV10-3 and TRBJ2-2; 8 bases are shared with TRBD2. This clonotype was sampled from an adult with an advanced solid tumor such as melanoma, head and neck, liver or kidney cancer. DNA for the CDR3: TGTGCCATCCTGGGGAGCGGGAGTAACACCGGGGAGCTGTTTTTT. Protein product: CAILGSGSNTGELFF.